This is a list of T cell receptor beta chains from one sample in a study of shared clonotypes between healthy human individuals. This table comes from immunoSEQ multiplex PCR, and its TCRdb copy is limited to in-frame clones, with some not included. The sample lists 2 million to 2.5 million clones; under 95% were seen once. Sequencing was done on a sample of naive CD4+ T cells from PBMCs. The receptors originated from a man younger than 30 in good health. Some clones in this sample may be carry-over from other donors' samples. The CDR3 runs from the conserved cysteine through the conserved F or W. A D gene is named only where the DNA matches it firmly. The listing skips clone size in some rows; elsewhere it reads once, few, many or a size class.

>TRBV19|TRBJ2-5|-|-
CASAGETQYF
TGTGCCAGTGCGGGCGAGACCCAGTACTTC
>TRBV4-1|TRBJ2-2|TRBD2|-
CASSLRTSSPGELFF
TGCGCCAGCAGCCTCAGGACTAGCAGTCCCGGGGAGCTGTTTTTT
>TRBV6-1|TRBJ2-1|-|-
CASSEAASSYNEQFF
TGTGCCAGCAGTGAAGCGGCGAGCTCCTACAATGAGCAGTTCTTC
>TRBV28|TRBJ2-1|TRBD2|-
CASHRSGGLSYNEQFF
TGTGCCAGCCACCGAAGCGGGGGACTTTCCTACAATGAGCAGTTCTTC
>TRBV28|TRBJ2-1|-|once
CASSLGAPTEQFF
TGTGCCAGCAGTTTAGGGGCCCCCACGGAGCAGTTCTTC
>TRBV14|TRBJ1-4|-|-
CASSQYRSATNEKLFF
TGTGCCAGCAGCCAATACCGTTCTGCAACTAATGAAAAACTGTTTTTT
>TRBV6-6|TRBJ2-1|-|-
CASSYQTKTPHEQFF
TGTGCCAGCAGTTACCAGACTAAAACCCCCCATGAGCAGTTCTTC
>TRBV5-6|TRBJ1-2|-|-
CASSRRSDGVYGYTF
TGTGCCAGCAGCCGCCGGTCGGACGGAGTCTATGGCTACACCTTC
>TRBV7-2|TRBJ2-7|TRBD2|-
CASSLEASGRTYEQYF
TGTGCCAGCAGCTTAGAGGCTAGCGGGCGAACCTACGAGCAGTACTTC
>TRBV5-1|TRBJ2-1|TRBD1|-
CASSRDSYNEQFF
TGCGCCAGCAGTCGGGACAGCTACAATGAGCAGTTCTTC
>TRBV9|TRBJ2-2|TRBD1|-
CASSVAGQLNTGELFF
TGTGCCAGCAGCGTAGCGGGACAGCTGAACACCGGGGAGCTGTTTTTT
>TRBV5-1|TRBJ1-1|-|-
CASSTEGNTEAFF
TGCGCCAGCAGTACAGAAGGGAACACTGAAGCTTTCTTT
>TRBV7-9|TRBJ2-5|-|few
CASTLPLGTRGGETQYF
TGTGCCAGCACCTTACCCCTCGGTACCAGGGGCGGAGAGACCCAGTACTTC
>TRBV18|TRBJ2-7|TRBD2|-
CASSQLAGGYEQYF
TGTGCCAGCTCACAACTAGCGGGAGGTTACGAGCAGTACTTC
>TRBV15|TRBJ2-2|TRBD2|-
CATSRGTSGANTGELFF
TGTGCCACCAGCAGAGGGACTAGCGGAGCGAACACCGGGGAGCTGTTTTTT
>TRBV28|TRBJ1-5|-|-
CASSTLGRPQHF
TGTGCCAGCAGTACCCTGGGGCGGCCCCAGCATTTT
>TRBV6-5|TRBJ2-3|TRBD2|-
CASRTSGSISDTQYF
TGTGCCAGCAGAACTAGCGGGAGTATTTCCGATACGCAGTATTTT
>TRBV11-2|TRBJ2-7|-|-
CASSLASGRFSYEQYF
TGTGCCAGCAGCTTAGCGTCTGGCAGATTCTCCTACGAGCAGTACTTC
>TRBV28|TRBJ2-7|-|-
CASSLPERRVPYEQYF
TGTGCCAGCAGTTTACCCGAACGGCGTGTGCCATACGAGCAGTACTTC
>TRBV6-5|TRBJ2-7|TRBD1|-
CASSSQRTGQGVEQYF
TGTGCCAGCAGTTCCCAACGAACGGGACAGGGGGTCGAGCAGTACTTC
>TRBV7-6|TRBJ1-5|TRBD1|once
CASSLDRGRDQPQHF
TGTGCCAGCAGTTTGGACAGGGGGCGGGATCAGCCCCAGCATTTT
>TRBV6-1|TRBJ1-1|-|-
CASSEVFTIDTEAFF
TGTGCCAGCAGTGAAGTCTTCACTATTGACACTGAAGCTTTCTTT
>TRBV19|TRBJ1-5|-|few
CASTTGAGRDQPQHF
TGTGCCAGTACCACTGGGGCAGGGCGGGATCAGCCCCAGCATTTT
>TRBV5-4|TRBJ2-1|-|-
CASSDRTASVDEQFF
TGTGCCAGCAGCGATAGGACGGCGTCGGTCGATGAGCAGTTCTTC